The source of this T cell receptor (beta chain) is a study of T cells in Graves' hyperthyroidism and ophthalmopathy. Study overall: Peripheral blood was acquired at first diagnosis, ahead of any therapy whatsoever.

This clonotype was recorded at least ten times. What it recognizes is unknown. Trimming shortened V by 0 bases and J by 1 base, and 12 bases separated the two germline ends. The length of the CDR3 is 16 residues. The germline V gene has CDR1 SGHDT and CDR2 YYEEEE. A patient was excluded if there was uncontrolled infection, other autoimmune disease, pregnancy or lactation. TCR beta CDR3 region amplification was performed from RNA transcripts. When the TCR CDR3 underwent first-round RT-PCR, the HTBI primer set was used. In TCRdb, the multiplex PCR reads were re-called with MiXCR into one record per CDR3 protein. The data contain approximately 720,000 distinct CDR3 sequences, around 20% of them singletons. Study conclusions and caveats: The model foresaw ophthalmopathy a median 6.5 months prior to onset. Researchers found most expanded thyroid clonotypes above 0.001 in blood as well.

This receptor was obtained from a woman aged 45 to 65 with Graves' hyperthyroidism that later progressed to Graves' ophthalmopathy. Sequencing was performed on blood. The chain joins TRBV5-6 to TRBJ2-3; weak D call: TRBD2 (6 bases). CDR3 DNA: TGTGCCAGCAGCTTGGAGTCCGGGGGAGGCACAGATACGCAGTATTTT. Protein sequence: CASSLESGGGTDTQYF. The whole variable domain, filled in from reference TRBV5-6 and TRBJ2-3, reads DAGVTQSPTHLIKTRGQQVTLRCSPKSGHDTVSWYQQALGQGPQFIFQYYEEEERQRGNFPDRFSGHQFPNYSSELNVNALLLGDSALYLCASSLESGGGTDTQYFGPGTRLTVL.